This TCR beta chain was sequenced in a study of cytomegalovirus exposure and HLA in healthy donors (dated by TCRdb to 2016 to 2017). Turning to the overall study: According to a later analysis, one platform produced both the roughly 130 validation repertoires and the 550 to 800 repertoires of the first cohort. The aim of the study was to test whether cataloging public T cell receptors could identify signatures of past pathogen exposure. A separate validation cohort of roughly 130 different subjects was used in addition to the roughly 670-subject first cohort. To predict cytomegalovirus infection status, the study brought together high-throughput TCR immunosequencing, statistical association of individual TCRs with disease status, and machine learning. The study at large found these results: The study gave a list of more than 150 TCR beta chains associated with cytomegalovirus. The classifier was reported to diagnose cytomegalovirus status with high specificity and sensitivity in both the original and validation cohorts. A later analysis found that TCRs clustered in the first cohort also tended to co-occur in the roughly 110 validation repertoires, with just under 95% of cluster scores above 0. The authors suggested that the approach could potentially be extended to other disease states and immunological phenotypes. A few of the identified cytomegalovirus-associated TCR beta chains were confirmed in vitro to be specific for cytomegalovirus antigens. Most TCR sequences were observed very rarely across donors, whereas some public TCRs were present in many individuals. The validation cohort had no HLA typing available for a later analysis, so co-occurrence within that cohort was assessed over all 130 or so repertoires.

Libraries were constructed by the immunoSEQ multiplex PCR assay. In the paper's pipeline: A statistical classification framework was built to diagnose cytomegalovirus status from the catalog of TCR beta chain sequences. Not all clones reach the TCRdb copy of this immuneACCESS table, which keeps in-frame sequences only. Checked studies attribute under half of the gap to unresolved V genes and leave the rest unexplained. V and J calls and clone size come straight from that table; D and trimming were deduced from the DNA. The table for this sample lists roughly 330,000 clones; 87% of them were counted only once. The ten biggest clones cover approximately 1.1% of the sample. The donors belonged to the validation cohort of about 110 subjects, which was separate from the approximately 700-subject first cohort. As to this clone: Its binding antigen is unknown. The sample holds no much larger clone one base away, and base qualities are not on file.

There are 15 amino acids in the CDR3, from cysteine to phenylalanine inclusive. Here the CDR3 DNA is all that survives: 45 bases in frame from base 1. CDR1 and CDR2, per the germline V gene, are SGHRS and YFSETQ. Relative to germline, V is missing 4 bases and J is missing 2 bases, with 2 bases of the junction outside any gene match. The chain joins TRBV5-1 to TRBJ2-6; 8 nucleotides in the junction match TRBD2. Material: PBMCs. The sequence derives from a woman aged 25 to 39 in good health and CMV-seropositive. The CDR3: CASSPGGTGANVLTF. The DNA is TGCGCCAGCAGCCCGGGAGGGACTGGGGCCAACGTCCTGACTTTC.